This is a list of T cell receptor beta chains from one sample in a study of T cells in Graves' hyperthyroidism and ophthalmopathy. TCRdb re-analysed the multiplex PCR reads in MiXCR, keeping a single row per CDR3 protein. The sample holds hundreds of thousands of distinct CDR3 sequences, approximately 20% seen once. What was sequenced was blood. All receptors derive from a man aged 35 to 55 with Graves' ophthalmopathy. Each CDR3 is given with its conserved first and last residue. A D gene is named only where the DNA matches it firmly. Clone size is shown for a subset of rows, as once, few, many or a class of expanded clone.

D	V	size	J	DNA	CDR3
.	TRBV27	few	TRBJ2-5	TGTGCCAGCAGTTTAACGGCCACTGGGAGGGAGACCCAGTACTTC	CASSLTATGRETQYF
.	TRBV9	.	TRBJ1-2	TGTGCCAGCAGCGTAGATGGGGGGATCTATGGCTACACCTTC	CASSVDGGIYGYTF
.	TRBV6-1	many	TRBJ1-1	TGTGCCAGCAGTGGAGCGACAGAGGGGGCTGAAGCTTTCTTT	CASSGATEGAEAFF
TRBD2	TRBV5-1	many	TRBJ2-1	TGCGCCAGCAGCATTCTAGCGGGTACCTACAATGAGCAGTTCTTC	CASSILAGTYNEQFF
.	TRBV2	.	TRBJ1-5	TGTGCCAGCAGTGGGCCAGAGCCCCAGCATTTT	CASSGPEPQHF
TRBD2	TRBV5-1	.	TRBJ2-1	TGCGCCAGCAGCTCGGAAATCGGACTAGCCGGAAATGAGCAGTTCTTC	CASSSEIGLAGNEQFF
.	TRBV2	many	TRBJ1-6	TGTGCCAGCAGTGATCGGCAGGGAGGGTCACCCCTCCACTTT	CASSDRQGGSPLHF
TRBD1	TRBV28	many	TRBJ1-1	TGTGCCAGCAGGCCCGGACAGGGAGACACTGAAGCTTTCTTT	CASRPGQGDTEAFF
.	TRBV20-1	once	TRBJ1-2	TGCAGTGCTATAATCTTAGACGTAGGGGGTACAGGCTACACCTTC	CSAIILDVGGTGYTF
.	TRBV3-1	many	TRBJ1-5	TGTGCCAGCAGCCCCAGGGACTGGCAGCCCCAGCATTTT	CASSPRDWQPQHF
TRBD1	TRBV5-1	few	TRBJ2-5	TGCGCCAGCAGCTTGGTGGGACAGGCCCAAGAGACCCAGTACTTC	CASSLVGQAQETQYF
.	TRBV29-1	.	TRBJ1-2	TGCAGCGTTGAGCTGCAGGGTAACTATGGCTACACCTTC	CSVELQGNYGYTF
.	TRBV7-9	few	TRBJ2-2	TGTGCCAGCAGCTTGTCCCCCGCTACTGGGTGGGACACCGGGGAGCTGTTTTTT	CASSLSPATGWDTGELFF
.	TRBV30	few	TRBJ1-1	TGTGCCTGGGGAGGAACACGTGAAGCTTTCTTT	CAWGGTREAFF
TRBD2	TRBV7-3	many	TRBJ2-1	TGTGCCAGCAGCTCCGGGGGGGCATCTGAGCAGTTCTTC	CASSSGGASEQFF
TRBD1	TRBV28	.	TRBJ1-5	TGTGCCAGCAGTCCAACGTGGGGACAGCTAAATCAGCCCCAGCATTTT	CASSPTWGQLNQPQHF
.	TRBV3-1	.	TRBJ2-5	TGTGCCAGCAACCAAGGGTTGTCACGGGGGAAAGAGACCCAGTACTTC	CASNQGLSRGKETQYF
.	TRBV28	.	TRBJ2-1	TGTGCCAGCAGCTCCCACAGGGTTTACAATGAGCAGTTCTTC	CASSSHRVYNEQFF
.	TRBV5-6	.	TRBJ1-5	TGTGCCAGCGCACGGGGGAATCAGCCCCAGCATTTT	CASARGNQPQHF
TRBD1	TRBV28	few	TRBJ1-1	TGTGCCAGCAGGCAGACAGGGACAAACATGAACACTGAAGCTTTCTTT	CASRQTGTNMNTEAFF
TRBD2	TRBV6-1	many	TRBJ2-1	TGTGCCAGCATTCCTCTAGCGGGAGCTCAATACAATGAGCAGTTCTTC	CASIPLAGAQYNEQFF
.	TRBV11-2	few	TRBJ1-3	TGTGCCAGCAGTTTTGGGGCCTCTGGAAACACCATATATTTT	CASSFGASGNTIYF
.	TRBV12-3/TRBV12-4	few	TRBJ1-1	TGTGCCAGCAAACTGGGTTTGGGGGGGAACACTGAAGCTTTCTTT	CASKLGLGGNTEAFF
.	TRBV5-6	.	TRBJ1-2	TGTGCCAGCAGCTTGGTTACGTTTGGCTACACCTTC	CASSLVTFGYTF
.	TRBV5-1	few	TRBJ2-7	TGCGCCAGCAGCCAGATTTCAGGTAACTCCTACGAGCAGTACTTC	CASSQISGNSYEQYF
.	TRBV20-1	many	TRBJ2-7	TGCAGTGCTATCCCCCGTATCGGTGGTCGCGAGCAGTACTTC	CSAIPRIGGREQYF
.	TRBV5-1	.	TRBJ2-7	TGCGCCAGCAGTCCAACGACAGATTCCTACGAGCAGTACTTC	CASSPTTDSYEQYF
.	TRBV20-1	few	TRBJ2-2	TGCAGTGCTAGAGAGGCAGCGGGCACCGGGGAGCTGTTTTTT	CSAREAAGTGELFF
.	TRBV6-2/TRBV6-3	.	TRBJ2-7	TGTGCCAGCAGGCGCAGACTTTACGAGCAGTACTTC	CASRRRLYEQYF
TRBD1	TRBV9	.	TRBJ2-7	TGTGCCAGCAGCGCCGGGGACAGGCCTAACGAGCAGTACTTC	CASSAGDRPNEQYF
TRBD1	TRBV20-1	.	TRBJ2-1	TGCAGTGCTATAACGGCACAGGGGGCAAACAATGAGCAGTTCTTC	CSAITAQGANNEQFF
.	TRBV6-1	few	TRBJ2-7	TGTGCCAGCAGTCCCTGGCGGGTCGGGTACGAGCAGTACTTC	CASSPWRVGYEQYF
TRBD2	TRBV20-1	few	TRBJ2-1	TGCAGTGCCGAGAAAATACTAGCGGGAGTGTCCAATGAGCAGTTCTTC	CSAEKILAGVSNEQFF
.	TRBV4-1	few	TRBJ1-5	TGCGCCAGCAGCCAAGGAGTCCGCGGGGGGCTGAATCAGCCCCAGCATTTT	CASSQGVRGGLNQPQHF
.	TRBV20-1	many	TRBJ2-2	TGCAGTGCCTCTTTGGGGGCCGGCACCGGGGAGCTGTTTTTT	CSASLGAGTGELFF
.	TRBV2	many	TRBJ1-5	TGTGCCAGCAGTGAAGCTTGGCCCCAGCCCCAGCATTTT	CASSEAWPQPQHF
.	TRBV6-1	.	TRBJ1-2	TGTGCCAGCAGTGAATCCCAGGTATACGGCTACACCTTC	CASSESQVYGYTF
TRBD1	TRBV2	.	TRBJ1-6	TGTGCCAGCAGTGAAGGACAGGGGTCCTCCTATAATTCACCCCTCCACTTT	CASSEGQGSSYNSPLHF
.	TRBV28	.	TRBJ1-1	TGTGCCAGCGACAGCGTACGGGCGAACACTGAAGCTTTCTTT	CASDSVRANTEAFF
.	TRBV5-1	many	TRBJ2-1	TGCGCCAGCAGCTTGGAATGGCGGATTCTAACCTACAATGAGCAGTTCTTC	CASSLEWRILTYNEQFF
.	TRBV12-3/TRBV12-4	many	TRBJ2-1	TGTGCCAGCAGGAGGGGGGGCTCCTACAATGAGCAGTTCTTC	CASRRGGSYNEQFF
.	TRBV7-2	many	TRBJ2-7	TGTGCCACCGCAGAGGGGGGGGGATACGAGCAGTACTTC	CATAEGGGYEQYF
TRBD2	TRBV28	few	TRBJ2-1	TGTGCCAGCAGTTTAAACCAGGGACTGGGCGGGAGTCTCAATGAGCAGTTCTTC	CASSLNQGLGGSLNEQFF
TRBD2	TRBV11-2	many	TRBJ2-5	TGTGCCAGCAGCTTTACGGGGGGCCAAGAGACCCAGTACTTC	CASSFTGGQETQYF
TRBD2	TRBV20-1	few	TRBJ2-1	TGCAGTGCTAGAGATGACCGGGCACTAGCGGGGCACTACAATGAGCAGTTCTTC	CSARDDRALAGHYNEQFF
.	TRBV3-1	many	TRBJ2-3	TGTGCCAGCAGCCAAGAAAGGCAGGTGGATACGCAGTATTTT	CASSQERQVDTQYF
TRBD1	TRBV5-6	.	TRBJ2-1	TGTGCCAGCAGCTTGAAAACAGGGGCTGAGCAGTTCTTC	CASSLKTGAEQFF
.	TRBV7-8	many	TRBJ2-2	TGTGCCAGCAGCTCCGCCTCAGTGGGGTCGGCCGGGGAGCTGTTTTTT	CASSSASVGSAGELFF
TRBD2	TRBV18	few	TRBJ2-7	TGTGCCAGCTCAAGTGGGACTAGCGGGGCCTACGAGCAGTACTTC	CASSSGTSGAYEQYF
.	TRBV5-1	few	TRBJ2-2	TGCGCCAGCAGCTTACCTCCGGGACGAAACACCGGGGAGCTGTTTTTT	CASSLPPGRNTGELFF
.	TRBV7-2	.	TRBJ2-7	TGTGCCAGCAGCCAAGGACAACGCGAGCAGTACTTC	CASSQGQREQYF
TRBD1	TRBV28	many	TRBJ2-7	TGTGCCAGCGGGACAGGACACTACGAGCAGTACTTC	CASGTGHYEQYF
.	TRBV20-1	many	TRBJ1-2	TGCAGTGCTGACCGGGACGGTGCTAACTATGGCTACACCTTC	CSADRDGANYGYTF
TRBD2	TRBV7-9	many	TRBJ2-1	TGTGCCAGCAGGGGGACCGGGACTAGCGTTCTATTCGTCCATGAGCAGTTCTTC	CASRGTGTSVLFVHEQFF
.	TRBV20-1	.	TRBJ1-1	TGCAGTGCTAGAGGACAGGCTCTAGCTGAAGCTTTCTTT	CSARGQALAEAFF
.	TRBV20-1	.	TRBJ2-5	TGCAGTGCTAGAGAACAGCCTCAAGAGACCCAGTACTTC	CSAREQPQETQYF
TRBD2	TRBV20-1	many	TRBJ2-3	TGCAGTCTAGGCGGGGGGGGAACAGATACGCAGTATTTT	CSLGGGGTDTQYF
.	TRBV5-1	.	TRBJ2-1	TGCGCCAGCTACGGCTCCTACAATGAGCAGTTCTTC	CASYGSYNEQFF
TRBD1	TRBV7-9	.	TRBJ1-3	TGTGCCAGCCGGGACAGAAAAAGCTCTGGAAACACCATATATTTT	CASRDRKSSGNTIYF